These T cell receptor beta chains were read from a single sample in a study of T cells after yellow fever vaccination. TCRdb reprocessed the 5' RACE reads via MiXCR and lists one record per CDR3 protein. The sample has fewer than 400,000 distinct CDR3 sequences, about 10% seen once. Sequenced here: CD4+ T cells sorted from PBMCs, sampled 45 days after the yellow fever booster vaccination. Receptor source: a man younger than 35 who received the YFV17D yellow fever vaccine. Both conserved end residues are part of each CDR3. The D gene is left open where the match is weak. Size tells how often a clone was seen (once, few, many) or the class of an expanded clone, and some rows leave it out.

CDR3nt: TGTGCCAGCAGCTTAGAATCCAGGGAGCAGTTCTTC
CDR3aa: CASSLESREQFF
j_gene: TRBJ2-1
v_gene: TRBV7-9
abundance: NA
d_gene: NA

CDR3nt: TGTGCCAGCAGCTTATCAGCAGGGGGTGGAGATACGCAGTATTTT
CDR3aa: CASSLSAGGGDTQYF
j_gene: TRBJ2-3
v_gene: TRBV7-2
abundance: few
d_gene: TRBD1

CDR3nt: TGCGCCAGCAGCCAAGCTAGCGGGGGGAAGGGTGGTGAGCAGTTCTTC
CDR3aa: CASSQASGGKGGEQFF
j_gene: TRBJ2-1
v_gene: TRBV4-1
abundance: NA
d_gene: TRBD2

CDR3nt: TGTGCCAGCAACACGTACAGGGGGCCGGTGAACACTGAAGCTTTCTTT
CDR3aa: CASNTYRGPVNTEAFF
j_gene: TRBJ1-1
v_gene: TRBV12-3/TRBV12-4
abundance: few
d_gene: TRBD1

CDR3nt: TGTGCCAGCAGCCAAGATTTTACCGGGGGGCAGGGAGGCTATGGCTACACCTTC
CDR3aa: CASSQDFTGGQGGYGYTF
j_gene: TRBJ1-2
v_gene: TRBV4-2
abundance: NA
d_gene: NA

CDR3nt: TGTGCCAGCGCCTCACTAGGAGCGGGTCAAGAGACCCAGTACTTC
CDR3aa: CASASLGAGQETQYF
j_gene: TRBJ2-5
v_gene: TRBV27
abundance: few
d_gene: NA

CDR3nt: TGTGCCATCAGTGAGTGGCCGGGTGGGTATGAGCAGTTCTTC
CDR3aa: CAISEWPGGYEQFF
j_gene: TRBJ2-1
v_gene: TRBV10-3
abundance: many
d_gene: NA

CDR3nt: TGTGCCAGTTCGGCCGTGGGTGGGGCCGGGGAGCTGTTTTTT
CDR3aa: CASSAVGGAGELFF
j_gene: TRBJ2-2
v_gene: TRBV19
abundance: NA
d_gene: NA

CDR3nt: TGTGCCAGCAGCGGACAGGGCTCACAAACGTTCTTC
CDR3aa: CASSGQGSQTFF
j_gene: TRBJ2-1
v_gene: TRBV6-1
abundance: few
d_gene: TRBD1

CDR3nt: TGTGCCAGCAGCGGTCGGGGGGGTCAGCCCCAGCATTTT
CDR3aa: CASSGRGGQPQHF
j_gene: TRBJ1-5
v_gene: TRBV5-8
abundance: few
d_gene: NA

CDR3nt: TGCAGTGCTAGCGGGGGGGACCGCACAGATACGCAGTATTTT
CDR3aa: CSASGGDRTDTQYF
j_gene: TRBJ2-3
v_gene: TRBV20-1
abundance: NA
d_gene: TRBD2

CDR3nt: TGCGCCAGCAGCCATCGCCAGGGTAACTCACCCCTCCACTTT
CDR3aa: CASSHRQGNSPLHF
j_gene: TRBJ1-6
v_gene: TRBV4-1
abundance: NA
d_gene: NA

CDR3nt: TGTGCCATTGCGAAGACAGCTTCTAGCACAGATACGCAGTATTTT
CDR3aa: CAIAKTASSTDTQYF
j_gene: TRBJ2-3
v_gene: TRBV10-3
abundance: NA
d_gene: NA

CDR3nt: TGTGCCAGCAGCCAGGACCCGAAGGGTCATCAGCCCCAGCATTTT
CDR3aa: CASSQDPKGHQPQHF
j_gene: TRBJ1-5
v_gene: TRBV4-2
abundance: NA
d_gene: NA

CDR3nt: TGCGCCAGCAGTATCGAGGTTGGCACAGATACGCAGTATTTT
CDR3aa: CASSIEVGTDTQYF
j_gene: TRBJ2-3
v_gene: TRBV10-1
abundance: NA
d_gene: NA

CDR3nt: TGTGCCAGCGCAGGGAGAGCAACCGGGGAGCTGTTTTTT
CDR3aa: CASAGRATGELFF
j_gene: TRBJ2-2
v_gene: TRBV6-1
abundance: few
d_gene: NA

CDR3nt: TGCGCCAGCAGCCTCGGACCTAGCGGGGGGTCTGGCACAGATACGCAGTATTTT
CDR3aa: CASSLGPSGGSGTDTQYF
j_gene: TRBJ2-3
v_gene: TRBV5-1
abundance: NA
d_gene: TRBD2

CDR3nt: TGTGCCACCAGCATAAAATCCGGGGAAGCCTATGGCTACACCTTC
CDR3aa: CATSIKSGEAYGYTF
j_gene: TRBJ1-2
v_gene: TRBV15
abundance: NA
d_gene: NA

CDR3nt: TGCAGTGCTAGTGAGGGTTTCGCAGATACGCAGTATTTT
CDR3aa: CSASEGFADTQYF
j_gene: TRBJ2-3
v_gene: TRBV20-1
abundance: NA
d_gene: NA

CDR3nt: TGTGCCAGCAGACCCCTACAGGGGGTCTATGGCTACACCTTC
CDR3aa: CASRPLQGVYGYTF
j_gene: TRBJ1-2
v_gene: TRBV27
abundance: few
d_gene: TRBD1

CDR3nt: TGTGCCAGCAGCTTGGCTTACTGGGACAGCTTAGGCGAGCAGTACTTC
CDR3aa: CASSLAYWDSLGEQYF
j_gene: TRBJ2-7
v_gene: TRBV7-6
abundance: NA
d_gene: TRBD1

CDR3nt: TGTGCCAGCAGTTACAACCGGGAGGTCGGCTACACCTTC
CDR3aa: CASSYNREVGYTF
j_gene: TRBJ1-2
v_gene: TRBV6-5
abundance: NA
d_gene: NA

CDR3nt: TGTGCCAGCAGCGTTCAGGGTTATTATGGCTACACCTTC
CDR3aa: CASSVQGYYGYTF
j_gene: TRBJ1-2
v_gene: TRBV9
abundance: NA
d_gene: NA

CDR3nt: TGTGCCAGCAGTTACGGTCTACTAACGGACATTCAGTACTTC
CDR3aa: CASSYGLLTDIQYF
j_gene: TRBJ2-4
v_gene: TRBV6-6
abundance: few
d_gene: NA

CDR3nt: TGTGCCAGCAGGGTCGGAAATCAGCCCCAGCATTTT
CDR3aa: CASRVGNQPQHF
j_gene: TRBJ1-5
v_gene: TRBV2
abundance: few
d_gene: NA

CDR3nt: TGCAGCGCGGGACAGGGGGCGGAGACCCAGTACTTC
CDR3aa: CSAGQGAETQYF
j_gene: TRBJ2-5
v_gene: TRBV29-1
abundance: few
d_gene: TRBD1

CDR3nt: TGCGCCAGCAGCTTCACTAGCGGGGGGGTAATCTACGAGCAGTACTTC
CDR3aa: CASSFTSGGVIYEQYF
j_gene: TRBJ2-7
v_gene: TRBV5-1
abundance: few
d_gene: TRBD2

CDR3nt: TGTGCTAGTGGGAGCGCCGGGACACTCGTCTACGAGCAGTACTTC
CDR3aa: CASGSAGTLVYEQYF
j_gene: TRBJ2-7
v_gene: TRBV12-5
abundance: NA
d_gene: NA

CDR3nt: TGTGCCAGCAGACAAACCGAGAACACTGAAGCTTTCTTT
CDR3aa: CASRQTENTEAFF
j_gene: TRBJ1-1
v_gene: TRBV7-9
abundance: NA
d_gene: NA

CDR3nt: TGTGCCAGCAGTGAATTAGGTCTGGGTGAGCAGTTCTTC
CDR3aa: CASSELGLGEQFF
j_gene: TRBJ2-1
v_gene: TRBV6-1
abundance: NA
d_gene: NA

CDR3nt: TGTGCCAGCAGCGTAGGAGTCGCAGACCGCCCCCTCCACTTT
CDR3aa: CASSVGVADRPLHF
j_gene: TRBJ1-6
v_gene: TRBV9
abundance: NA
d_gene: NA

CDR3nt: TGTGCCAGCAGCCCGCGGACAGGGGGGAGATCACCCCTCCACTTT
CDR3aa: CASSPRTGGRSPLHF
j_gene: TRBJ1-6
v_gene: TRBV7-9
abundance: many
d_gene: TRBD1

CDR3nt: TGTGCCAGCAGCCCCGCTCGGGATACGCAGTATTTT
CDR3aa: CASSPARDTQYF
j_gene: TRBJ2-3
v_gene: TRBV7-2
abundance: few
d_gene: NA

CDR3nt: TGTGCCACCAGTGATTCCGGAAGGTCTAGCACAGATACGCAGTATTTT
CDR3aa: CATSDSGRSSTDTQYF
j_gene: TRBJ2-3
v_gene: TRBV24-1
abundance: few
d_gene: NA

CDR3nt: TGTGCCAGCAGCACGACAGGGAGGGACACTGAAGCTTTCTTT
CDR3aa: CASSTTGRDTEAFF
j_gene: TRBJ1-1
v_gene: TRBV2
abundance: NA
d_gene: TRBD1

CDR3nt: TGTGCCAGCAGGAGGCAGGCCGATAGCTCCTACGAGCAGTACTTC
CDR3aa: CASRRQADSSYEQYF
j_gene: TRBJ2-7
v_gene: TRBV27
abundance: NA
d_gene: NA

CDR3nt: TGCGCCAGCAGCCAAGATTGGGGGACCGGGGAGCTGTTTTTT
CDR3aa: CASSQDWGTGELFF
j_gene: TRBJ2-2
v_gene: TRBV4-3
abundance: many
d_gene: NA

CDR3nt: TGTGCCAGCAGCCAAGTGTTCACAGATACGCAGTATTTT
CDR3aa: CASSQVFTDTQYF
j_gene: TRBJ2-3
v_gene: TRBV3-1
abundance: few
d_gene: NA

CDR3nt: TGTGCCAGCAACGAGGCTGAAGAGACCCAGTACTTC
CDR3aa: CASNEAEETQYF
j_gene: TRBJ2-5
v_gene: TRBV28
abundance: many
d_gene: NA

CDR3nt: TGCGCCAGCAGCCAAAGGGGGAGCCGCACTGAAGCTTTCTTT
CDR3aa: CASSQRGSRTEAFF
j_gene: TRBJ1-1
v_gene: TRBV4-3
abundance: NA
d_gene: NA

CDR3nt: TGCGCCAGCAGCTTTTGGGGGCAGAAGAACACTGAAGCTTTCTTT
CDR3aa: CASSFWGQKNTEAFF
j_gene: TRBJ1-1
v_gene: TRBV5-1
abundance: NA
d_gene: NA

CDR3nt: TGTGCCAGCAGTTTAGCGCTGGACATCCACGAGCAGTACTTC
CDR3aa: CASSLALDIHEQYF
j_gene: TRBJ2-7
v_gene: TRBV12-3/TRBV12-4
abundance: many
d_gene: NA

CDR3nt: TGCGCCAGCAGCTCCGGGACGGAGAATTCACCCCTCCACTTT
CDR3aa: CASSSGTENSPLHF
j_gene: TRBJ1-6
v_gene: TRBV5-1
abundance: NA
d_gene: NA

CDR3nt: TGCAGTGCGGCGGACAGCCACTCTGGAAACACCATATATTTT
CDR3aa: CSAADSHSGNTIYF
j_gene: TRBJ1-3
v_gene: TRBV20-1
abundance: NA
d_gene: NA

CDR3nt: TGTGCCAGCAGCCGTCCGATGGGGACCTCCTATAATTCACCCCTCCACTTT
CDR3aa: CASSRPMGTSYNSPLHF
j_gene: TRBJ1-6
v_gene: TRBV7-9
abundance: many
d_gene: NA

CDR3nt: TGCGCCAGCAGCCGACAGCAAGAGACCCAGTACTTC
CDR3aa: CASSRQQETQYF
j_gene: TRBJ2-5
v_gene: TRBV4-1
abundance: many
d_gene: NA

CDR3nt: TGTGCCAGCAGCTTGTACACCGGGACAGCGAACACCGGGGAGCTGTTTTTT
CDR3aa: CASSLYTGTANTGELFF
j_gene: TRBJ2-2
v_gene: TRBV7-2
abundance: NA
d_gene: TRBD1

CDR3nt: TGCAGTGCTAGTGGAGGGGCTCAGCCCCAGCATTTT
CDR3aa: CSASGGAQPQHF
j_gene: TRBJ1-5
v_gene: TRBV20-1
abundance: NA
d_gene: NA

CDR3nt: TGTGCCAGCAGGCCCGGGTCCAGTTCGGCTGAGTCCTATGGCTACACCTTC
CDR3aa: CASRPGSSSAESYGYTF
j_gene: TRBJ1-2
v_gene: TRBV6-2/TRBV6-3
abundance: NA
d_gene: NA

CDR3nt: TGTGCCAGCAGCTTGGGCCCACAGTCCTCGAACACTGAAGCTTTCTTT
CDR3aa: CASSLGPQSSNTEAFF
j_gene: TRBJ1-1
v_gene: TRBV5-4
abundance: few
d_gene: NA

CDR3nt: TGCGCCAGCAGCTTGACCCTCAACAGGGGGCGAGGCGGGGAGCTGTTTTTT
CDR3aa: CASSLTLNRGRGGELFF
j_gene: TRBJ2-2
v_gene: TRBV5-1
abundance: many
d_gene: TRBD1

CDR3nt: TGTGCCAGCTCACCCCCCCCGGAAGAGACCCAGTACTTC
CDR3aa: CASSPPPEETQYF
j_gene: TRBJ2-5
v_gene: TRBV18
abundance: NA
d_gene: NA

CDR3nt: TGTGCCAGCAGGGAAACAGGGCAGGTGAGACCCCTCCACTTT
CDR3aa: CASRETGQVRPLHF
j_gene: TRBJ1-6
v_gene: TRBV2
abundance: NA
d_gene: NA